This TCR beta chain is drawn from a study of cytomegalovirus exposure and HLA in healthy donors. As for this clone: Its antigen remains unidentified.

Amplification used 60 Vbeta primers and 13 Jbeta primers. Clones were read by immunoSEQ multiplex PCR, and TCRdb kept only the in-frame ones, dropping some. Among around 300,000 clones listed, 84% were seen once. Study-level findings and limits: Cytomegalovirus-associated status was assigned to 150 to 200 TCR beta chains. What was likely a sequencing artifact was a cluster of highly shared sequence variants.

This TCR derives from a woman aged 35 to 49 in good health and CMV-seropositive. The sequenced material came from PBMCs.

The CDR3 reads CASSLDRGVNSPLHF. CDR3 sequence (DNA): TGTGCCAGCAGCTTAGATCGGGGAGTGAATTCACCCCTCCACTTT. The gene calls are TRBV7-8 and TRBJ1-6, with D unresolved. The germline CDR1 and CDR2 sequences are SGHVS and FQNEAQ. The CDR3 loop spans 15 amino acids. Trimming pared 1 base from V and 7 bases from J, leaving 11 bases between.